This T cell receptor beta chain is from a study of monozygotic twins with inflammatory bowel disease. Study findings and constraints: Evidence failed to back one strong IBD-linked signal or clonotype.

Nested amplification of TCRalpha and TCRbeta cDNA involved two PCRs of about 16 and 10 cycles. With the 5' RACE reads reprocessed, TCRdb shows one record per CDR3 protein and no DNA. The sample holds 300,000 to 450,000 distinct CDR3 sequences. The CDR3 is 14 residues long. Note on this clonotype: The antigen remains unidentified.

The sample taken for sequencing was blood. This receptor was obtained from a human donor with ulcerative colitis or Crohn's disease, or a healthy co-twin of an affected twin (not recorded which). The chain has TRBV12-3 or TRBV12-4 and TRBJ2-3; the TRBD2 assignment by TCRdb is unverifiable without DNA. The CDR3 here is CASSLGVAPNTQYF.